Shown below are 8 T cell receptor beta chains from a single sample sequenced in a study of identical twins. Using its own MiXCR run on the 5' RACE reads, TCRdb lists one record per CDR3 protein. The sample has around 370,000 distinct CDR3 sequences, 9% to 10% seen once; the top ten hold 7.5% to 9.5%. Material for sequencing was naive T cells sorted from blood. These receptors originate from a woman aged 45-59 years in good health.

This clonotype turned up a few times. The DNA for the CDR3 is TGCAGCGCAAGCCCTAGCGGGAGTAACACAGATACGCAGTATTTT. Residues: CSASPSGSNTDTQYF. The chain couples TRBV29-1 to TRBJ2-3; 10 positions agree with TRBD2. V was pared by 7 bases and J by 2 bases, with 9 bases of the junction left unmatched. Germline V gene sequence: CDR1 SQVTM, CDR2 ANQGSEA. This CDR3 spans 15 amino acids.

The chain couples TRBV14 to TRBJ1-1; D unclear. Germline CDR1 SGHDN, CDR2 FVKESK. V was clipped by 4 bases and J by 3 bases, with 9 bases between them. The CDR3 extends over 13 amino acids. The CDR3, as DNA: TGTGCCAGCAGCCTAAAATTGGACACTGAAGCTTTCTTT. Translated, it gives CASSLKLDTEAFF.

This clonotype showed up just a few times. The V call is TRBV4-1, the J call TRBJ1-2, with D perhaps TRBD1 (5 bases). This CDR3 contains 15 residues. Germline-derived CDR1 and CDR2 are MGHRA and YSYEKL. The ends were cut back, 0 bases at V and 4 bases at J, with 12 bases in the middle. The CDR3 bases are TGCGCCAGCAGCCAAGAACCACAGGCATCCTATGGCTACACCTTC. As protein: CASSQEPQASYGYTF.

This clonotype was seen a few times. The chain links TRBV21-1 to TRBJ2-7; the table calls TRBD1, which could not be checked here. TRBV21-1 is a pseudogene locus. The CDR3 has 19 amino acids. CDR3 protein: CASSTRDRGRRSPPYEQYV. CDR3 sequence (DNA): TGTGCCAGCAGCACACGGGACAGGGGGCGGCGATCCCCCCCCTACGAGCAGTACGTC.

This clonotype occurred a few times. This rearrangement joins TRBV6-1 to TRBJ2-1; weak D call: TRBD2 (5 bases). The CDR3 is made up of 15 amino acids. From germline, CDR1 is MNHNS and CDR2 SASEGT. Between the trimmed V and J ends, which lost 4 bases and 4 bases, there was a span of 14 bases. The CDR3 nucleotides read TGTGCCAGCAGTGTTGGTGGTGGACTTTACAATGAGCAGTTCTTC. It encodes CASSVGGGLYNEQFF.

The V call is TRBV12-3 or TRBV12-4, the J call TRBJ1-1; D is uncertain. V lost 7 bases and J 4 bases, leaving 13 bases between the germline ends. The length of the CDR3 is 13 residues. The CDR3 coding sequence is TGTGCCAGCAATTCCGGACGGACCACTGAAGCTTTCTTT. Translated: CASNSGRTTEAFF.

This clonotype was counted at least ten times. This chain connects TRBV6-6 to TRBJ2-5; D uncertain. Deletions cut 0 bases from V and 5 bases from J, with 7 bases between. The CDR3 length is 13 residues. Looked up from germline, CDR1 is MNHNY and CDR2 is SVGAGI (reference sequence). The CDR3, as DNA: TGTGCCAGCAGTTACTCCCTGGTGGAGACCCAGTACTTC. It is translated as CASSYSLVETQYF.

This clonotype was counted a few times. The rearrangement joins TRBV10-2 to TRBJ2-2; no definite D call. The CDR3 has 14 residues. V lost 1 base to trimming and J lost 5 bases, with 8 bases between them. CDR1 and CDR2 (germline): WSHSY, SAAADI. CDR3 DNA sequence: TGCGCCAGCAGTGAGTTAAGCACTACCGGGGAGCTGTTTTTT. This translates into CASSELSTTGELFF.